A selection of T cell receptor beta chains follows, all from one sample in a study of blood T cell repertoires in COVID-19. Here immunoSEQ multiplex PCR was the method, and the copy in TCRdb shows in-frame clones only, minus some. The sample lists about 170,000 clones; roughly 80% were seen once. The specimen was peripheral blood. The receptor set was obtained from a woman of 80 years or more with COVID-19, enrolled during active disease. Both conserved end residues are part of each CDR3. D genes are given only for firm matches. Rows give clone size only sometimes, using once, few, many, or a class for an expanded clone.

size	J	D	V	CDR3	DNA
few	TRBJ2-3	TRBD2	TRBV5-4	CAGTAGGTRSTDTQYF	TGTGCCGGAACCGCGGGAGGGACTCGTAGCACAGATACGCAGTATTTT
NA	TRBJ1-1	NA	TRBV10-3	CAISEKGGDTEAFF	TGTGCCATCAGTGAGAAGGGGGGGGACACTGAAGCTTTCTTT
NA	TRBJ2-3	NA	TRBV11-1	CASSKGGTTDTQYF	TGTGCCAGCAGTAAGGGGGGGACCACAGATACGCAGTATTTT
NA	TRBJ1-5	TRBD1	TRBV12-3/TRBV12-4	CASSFRGDQPQHF	TGTGCCAGCAGTTTCAGGGGGGATCAGCCCCAGCATTTT
many	TRBJ1-1	NA	TRBV29-1	CSSNEGGPNTEAFF	TGCAGCTCTAACGAGGGAGGCCCGAACACTGAAGCTTTCTTT
once	TRBJ1-1	NA	TRBV20-1	CSASQGTAEAFF	TGCAGTGCTAGTCAGGGGACGGCTGAAGCTTTCTTT
NA	TRBJ2-7	NA	TRBV4-1	CASSQVPGTYEQYF	TGCGCCAGCAGCCAAGTCCCCGGGACCTACGAGCAGTACTTC
once	TRBJ1-1	NA	TRBV2	CASRLTGRNTEAFF	TGTGCCAGCAGACTAACAGGGCGGAACACTGAAGCTTTCTTT
NA	TRBJ2-2	TRBD1	TRBV19	CASKSDRGTGELFF	TGTGCCAGTAAATCGGACAGGGGCACCGGGGAGCTGTTTTTT
NA	TRBJ2-5	TRBD1	TRBV5-1	CASSFTGGQETQYF	TGCGCCAGCAGCTTTACAGGGGGCCAAGAGACCCAGTACTTC
NA	TRBJ2-5	NA	TRBV7-8	CASSLGLERETQYF	TGTGCCAGCAGCTTAGGACTAGAACGAGAGACCCAGTACTTC
NA	TRBJ2-1	TRBD2	TRBV6-5	CASSSAGGEQFF	TGTGCCAGCAGTTCGGCGGGAGGGGAGCAGTTCTTC
NA	TRBJ2-3	NA	TRBV11-3	CASSLDRYTDTQYF	TGTGCCAGCAGCTTAGACAGGTACACAGATACGCAGTATTTT
NA	TRBJ2-7	NA	TRBV14	CASRRPGRFPYEQYF	TGTGCCAGCAGACGTCCAGGGCGTTTTCCCTACGAGCAGTACTTC
NA	TRBJ2-7	TRBD2	TRBV4-2	CASSPGLAGTMDF	TGTGCCAGCAGCCCCGGACTAGCGGGAACTATGGACTTC
NA	TRBJ2-7	TRBD2	TRBV7-6	CASSLAGLAGGAYGEQYF	TGTGCCAGCAGCTTAGCAGGACTAGCGGGAGGAGCTTATGGTGAGCAGTACTTC
NA	TRBJ2-4	TRBD2	TRBV5-1	CASSNTYIAGKEVVTKNIQYF	TGCGCCAGCAGCAATACTTACATAGCGGGAAAAGAGGTGGTAACCAAAAACATTCAGTACTTC
NA	TRBJ1-1	NA	TRBV3-1/TRBV3-2	CASSHGQLEAFF	TGTGCCAGCAGCCATGGACAGCTCGAAGCTTTCTTT
NA	TRBJ2-5	NA	TRBV5-1	CASSPADTQETQYF	TGCGCCAGCAGTCCCGCAGACACCCAAGAGACCCAGTACTTC
NA	TRBJ1-5	NA	TRBV10-3	CAIRGGEDQPQHF	TGTGCCATCAGGGGAGGGGAGGATCAGCCCCAGCATTTT
NA	TRBJ2-5	TRBD1	TRBV7-9	CASSSQSTGQETQYF	TGTGCCAGCAGCTCACAATCGACAGGGCAAGAGACCCAGTACTTC
NA	TRBJ1-1	NA	TRBV29-1	CSVGGANTEAFF	TGCAGCGTGGGGGGGGCGAACACTGAAGCTTTCTTT
NA	TRBJ1-6	TRBD1	TRBV7-3	CASSVRDRGNSPLHF	TGTGCCAGCAGCGTACGGGACAGGGGTAATTCACCCCTCCACTTT
NA	TRBJ1-2	NA	TRBV18	CASSPQGANYGYTF	TGTGCCAGCTCACCACAGGGGGCTAACTATGGCTACACCTTC
NA	TRBJ1-6	TRBD1	TRBV3-1/TRBV3-2	CASSQGSRQGNSPLHF	TGTGCCAGCAGCCAAGGGTCACGACAGGGAAATTCACCCCTCCACTTT
NA	TRBJ2-5	TRBD1	TRBV6-5	CASRHQGAQETQYF	TGTGCCAGCAGACACCAGGGGGCCCAAGAGACCCAGTACTTC
once	TRBJ2-4	NA	TRBV29-1	CSVAFHINIQYF	TGCAGCGTTGCCTTCCACATAAACATTCAGTACTTC
NA	TRBJ2-1	NA	TRBV5-6	CASSLAAQGGNEQFF	TGTGCCAGCAGCTTGGCGGCCCAGGGTGGGAATGAGCAGTTCTTC
NA	TRBJ1-2	TRBD1	TRBV6-1	CASSEWGQKINYGYTF	TGTGCCAGCAGTGAATGGGGACAGAAGATTAACTATGGCTACACCTTC
NA	TRBJ2-1	TRBD2	TRBV3-1/TRBV3-2	CASSMTSGGANYNEQFF	TGTGCCAGCAGCATGACTAGCGGGGGAGCTAACTACAATGAGCAGTTCTTC
NA	TRBJ1-5	NA	TRBV2	CASSEAGAGGQPQHF	TGTGCCAGCAGTGAAGCAGGGGCGGGGGGACAGCCCCAGCATTTT
NA	TRBJ1-1	NA	TRBV19	CASSHRAEAFF	TGTGCCAGTTCTCACAGGGCTGAAGCTTTCTTT
NA	TRBJ2-7	NA	TRBV7-9	CASSLYRESSYEQYF	TGTGCCAGCAGCTTATACAGGGAAAGCTCCTACGAGCAGTACTTC
NA	TRBJ1-5	NA	TRBV25-1	CASSESGSNQPQHF	TGTGCCAGCAGTGAATCCGGTAGCAATCAGCCCCAGCATTTT
NA	TRBJ2-5	TRBD1	TRBV7-6	CASSPGTGGAKTQYF	TGTGCCAGCAGCCCTGGGACAGGGGGCGCGAAGACCCAGTACTTC
NA	TRBJ1-1	NA	TRBV6-5	CASSYAQGRTEAFF	TGTGCCAGCAGTTACGCCCAGGGTCGCACTGAAGCTTTCTTT
few	TRBJ1-6	TRBD1	TRBV5-1	CASSLGQGNSPLHF	TGCGCCAGCAGCTTGGGACAGGGTAATTCACCCCTCCACTTT
once	TRBJ1-5	NA	TRBV10-3	CATSLAGTVNQPQHF	TGTGCCACCTCCCTGGCAGGGACTGTCAATCAGCCCCAGCATTTT
NA	TRBJ1-4	NA	TRBV19	CASSIEEREKLFF	TGTGCCAGTAGTATAGAGGAGCGTGAAAAACTGTTTTTT
once	TRBJ1-5	NA	TRBV19	CASSTTWEAGNQPQHF	TGTGCCAGTAGTACGACGTGGGAGGCCGGCAATCAGCCCCAGCATTTT
NA	TRBJ2-3	NA	TRBV5-6	CASSLGAADTQYF	TGTGCCAGCAGCTTGGGGGCAGCAGATACGCAGTATTTT
NA	TRBJ2-7	NA	TRBV11-3	CASSDGTNIYEQYF	TGTGCCAGCAGCGATGGGACAAATATCTATGAGCAGTACTTC
few	TRBJ1-2	NA	TRBV2	CASKNLDRSYGYTF	TGTGCCAGCAAAAATCTGGACAGATCCTATGGCTACACCTTC
NA	TRBJ2-1	NA	TRBV5-1	CASKQDDSSYNEQFF	TGCGCCAGCAAGCAGGATGACAGCTCCTACAATGAGCAGTTCTTC
NA	TRBJ2-1	NA	TRBV6-5	CASSRPDSHNEQFF	TGTGCCAGCAGTAGACCCGACAGCCACAATGAGCAGTTCTTC
NA	TRBJ1-1	NA	TRBV7-9	CASSQNTEAFF	TGTGCCAGCAGCCAGAACACTGAAGCTTTCTTT
NA	TRBJ1-4	TRBD1	TRBV28	CASSLRTTGSNEKLFF	TGTGCCAGCAGTTTACGCACGACAGGGTCTAATGAAAAACTGTTTTTT
NA	TRBJ1-2	NA	TRBV5-1	CASSLGGIRTDEYGYTF	TGCGCCAGCAGCTTAGGGGGAATAAGGACAGACGAATATGGCTACACCTTC
once	TRBJ2-2	NA	TRBV29-1	CSVGRRPGELFF	TGCAGCGTTGGGAGAAGGCCCGGGGAGCTGTTTTTT
NA	TRBJ1-2	NA	TRBV5-1	CASSLLDSNYGYTF	TGCGCCAGCAGCTTGCTAGACAGTAACTATGGCTACACCTTC
NA	TRBJ1-1	NA	TRBV7-8	CASSLWGGTMNTEAFF	TGTGCCAGCAGCTTATGGGGAGGGACTATGAACACTGAAGCTTTCTTT
NA	TRBJ2-5	TRBD1	TRBV19	CASSYRDRAQETQYF	TGTGCCAGTAGTTACCGGGACAGGGCCCAAGAGACCCAGTACTTC
NA	TRBJ1-4	TRBD1	TRBV5-1	CASSSPPSGQPGTNEKLFF	TGCGCCAGCAGCTCACCGCCATCGGGACAGCCCGGAACTAATGAAAAACTGTTTTTT
NA	TRBJ2-7	TRBD2	TRBV2	CASSEASAGATHEQYF	TGTGCCAGCAGTGAAGCATCGGCGGGAGCCACCCACGAGCAGTACTTC
NA	TRBJ2-7	TRBD2	TRBV5-1	CASTETGTSGSGEQYF	TGCGCCAGCACCGAAACCGGGACTAGCGGGAGTGGGGAGCAGTACTTC